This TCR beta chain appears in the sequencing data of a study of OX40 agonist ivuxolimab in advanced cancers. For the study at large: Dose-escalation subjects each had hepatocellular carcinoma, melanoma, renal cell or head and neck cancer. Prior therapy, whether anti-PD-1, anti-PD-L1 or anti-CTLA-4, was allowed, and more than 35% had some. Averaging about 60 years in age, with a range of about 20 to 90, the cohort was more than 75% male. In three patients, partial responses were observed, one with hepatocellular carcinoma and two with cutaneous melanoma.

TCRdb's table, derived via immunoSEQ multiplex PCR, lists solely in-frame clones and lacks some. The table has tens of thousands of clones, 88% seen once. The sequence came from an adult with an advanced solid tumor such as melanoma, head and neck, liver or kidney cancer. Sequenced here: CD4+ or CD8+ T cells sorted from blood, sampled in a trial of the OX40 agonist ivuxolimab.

The CDR3 DNA sequence: TGTGCCAGCAGCGAAACAGGGGAGCAGTACTTC. Translation gives CASSETGEQYF. This chain links TRBV28 with TRBJ2-5; 7 positions agree with TRBD1. Germline trimming cut 6 bases from V and 11 bases from J; bases unmatched to any gene: 6. The CDR3 is made up of 11 amino acids. Germline assignment: CDR1 MDHEN and CDR2 SYDVKM.